Shown below are 11 T cell receptor beta chains from a single sample sequenced in a study of shared clonotypes between healthy human individuals. Measured with immunoSEQ multiplex PCR; TCRdb has only the in-frame clones, and not every one. This table has some 1.4 million clones, about 96% appearing once. The source material was naive CD4+ T cells sorted from blood. The subset is: CD45RA+ positively selected. Receptors were obtained from a man aged 30 to 45 in good health.

This clone was detected only once. At one of its ends the junction is not consistent with the germline gene, which may arise from a read error. V and J are TRBV28 and TRBJ2-2; TRBD1 matches at 10 bases. Germline assignment: CDR1 MDHEN and CDR2 SYDVKM. The CDR3 totals 14 residues. The chain's CDR3 is CASSLPGQGKELFF. The CDR3, as DNA: TGTGCCAGCAGTTTACCGGGACAGGGGAAAGAGCTATTTTTT.

This chain links TRBV5-1 with TRBJ2-7, with TRBD2 identical over 13 bases. The germline CDR1 and CDR2 sequences are SGHRS and YFSETQ. Trimming removed 4 bases from V and 0 bases from J; junction bases left unmatched: 16. The length of the CDR3 is 20 residues. The CDR3 region is CASSDTGTSGIRSLSYEQYF. The CDR3 bases are TGCGCCAGCAGCGACACCGGGACTAGCGGGATCCGCAGCCTCTCCTACGAGCAGTACTTC. The full variable domain, with the rest looked up from reference TRBV5-1 and TRBJ2-7, is KAGVTQTPRYLIKTRGQQVTLSCSPISGHRSVSWYQQTPGQGLQFLFEYFSETQRNKGNFPGRFSGRQFSNSRSEMNVSTLELGDSALYLCASSDTGTSGIRSLSYEQYFGPGTRLTVT.

This clone was observed a handful of times. The chain is built from TRBV14 and TRBJ1-3; D call uncertain. V was trimmed by 3 bases and J by 3 bases, leaving 9 bases between them. Germline V lookup: CDR1 SGHDN, CDR2 FVKESK. This CDR3 has 14 residues. This CDR3 reads CASSQVGFGNTIYF. The DNA for the CDR3 is TGTGCCAGCAGCCAGGTCGGGTTTGGAAACACCATATATTTT.

This chain connects TRBV27 to TRBJ2-7, with 11 bases that match TRBD1. CDR1 and CDR2 from the germline V gene are MNHEY and SMNVEV (reference sequence). V lost 6 bases, J lost 7 bases, and 5 bases stayed unmatched. The CDR3 is 13 residues long. The CDR3 nucleotides read TGTGCCAGCAGCCGGACAGGGGGCTGGGAGCAGTACTTC. It codes for CASSRTGGWEQYF.

The CDR3: CASSTRLAGDTQYF. CDR3 nucleotide sequence: TGTGCCAGCAGCACCCGACTAGCGGGAGATACGCAGTATTTT. The chain recombines TRBV9 with TRBJ2-3; TRBD2 agrees at 10 bases. The CDR3 has 14 amino acids. Trimming removed 4 bases from V and 5 bases from J; junction bases left unmatched: 4. Germline V gives CDR1 SGDLS, CDR2 YYNGEE.

The genes are TRBV6-6 and TRBJ2-1, with D possibly called TRBD1 or TRBD2 (5 bases each). The V gene lost 0 bases and the J gene lost 3 bases, with 12 bases spanning the gap. CDR1 is MNHNY, CDR2 SVGAGI, per germline (reference sequence). The CDR3 sequence is 16 residues long. Written as DNA, the CDR3 is TGTGCCAGCAGTTACTCGACCCGGGACGGCTACAATGAGCAGTTCTTC. Protein: CASSYSTRDGYNEQFF.

The rearrangement uses TRBV7-6 and TRBJ2-1; D ambiguous. The germline CDR1 and CDR2 sequences are SGHVS and FNYEAQ. The CDR3 sequence is 17 residues long. The V gene lost 2 bases and the J gene lost 0 bases, with 14 bases spanning the gap. The CDR3 nucleotides read TGTGCCAGCAGCTTACCCCGAGGATATAGCTCCTACAATGAGCAGTTCTTC. Encoded protein: CASSLPRGYSSYNEQFF.

This chain links TRBV12-5 with TRBJ2-5; perhaps TRBD1 as D (6 bases). Germline-derived CDR1 and CDR2 are LGHNT and FRNRAP. This CDR3 has 14 amino acids. Deletions cut 3 bases from V and 4 bases from J, with 12 bases between. The chain's CDR3 is CASGLLGATETQYF. As DNA, the CDR3 is TGTGCTAGTGGTTTACTGGGGGCGACAGAGACCCAGTACTTC.

The chain carries TRBV29-1 and TRBJ2-1; D ambiguous. V was clipped by 4 bases and J by 5 bases, with 9 bases between them. This CDR3 spans 12 amino acids. Germline CDR1 and CDR2: SQVTM and ANQGSEA. CDR3 DNA: TGCAGCGTTGCGGTCGACAACAATGAGCAGTTCTTC. It encodes CSVAVDNNEQFF.

To note about this clone: The same CDR3 arises from other DNA sequences in this sample as well. The J gene is TRBJ2-7, the V gene TRBV5-1; 12 bases match TRBD2. The V gene end was trimmed by 3 bases and the J gene end by 2 bases; junction bases not matched to a gene: 3. There are 15 residues in the CDR3. Germline assignment: CDR1 SGHRS and CDR2 YFSETQ. For the CDR3, the DNA is TGCGCCAGCAGCTCACTAGCGGGAGGCGCCTACGAGCAGTACTTC. Translated, it gives CASSSLAGGAYEQYF.

The chain has TRBV9 and TRBJ2-7; 10 nucleotides line up with TRBD1. Unmatched junction bases numbered 8, after V lost 5 bases and J lost 3 bases. CDR1 is SGDLS, CDR2 YYNGEE, per germline. This CDR3 spans 15 amino acids. The CDR3 region has the DNA TGTGCCAGCAGTTCCCGGGACAGGGGAAACTACGAGCAGTACTTC. It yields the protein CASSSRDRGNYEQYF.